These 9 T cell receptor beta chains came from one sample sequenced in a study of T cell repertoires in cytomegalovirus infection. Using its own MiXCR run on the reads, TCRdb lists one record per CDR3 protein. The data contain 250,000 or so distinct CDR3 sequences, 9.1% of them singletons. The sequencing sample was made of PBMCs. The receptor source for this set is a human donor in good health (CMV status not recorded). Some clones in this sample may be carry-over from other donors' samples.

Concerning this clonotype itself: The missing conserved phenylalanine or tryptophan at the end of this CDR3 makes a read error likely. The CDR3 sequence: CATSRAGPAAGYTY. CDR3 bases: TGTGCCACCAGCAGAGCCGGACCTGCGGCCGGCTACACCTAC. The chain uses TRBV15 and TRBJ1-2; unclear D gene. The CDR3 totals 14 residues. V was clipped by 1 base and J by 8 bases, with 14 bases between them. Germline V CDR1 and CDR2: LNHNV, YYDKDF (reference sequence).

This clonotype was counted ten times or more. This chain joins TRBV28 and TRBJ1-5; 8 bases match TRBD1. V lost 6 bases and J lost 3; bases outside the gene matches: 13. Germline V lookup: CDR1 MDHEN, CDR2 SYDVKM. The CDR3 runs to 17 residues. The CDR3 region is CASSLRTGQGYNQPQHF. The CDR3 region has the DNA TGTGCCAGCAGCTTGCGTACCGGACAGGGATACAATCAGCCCCAGCATTTT.

This clonotype was detected ten times or more. The chain carries TRBV7-6 and TRBJ2-7; 7 bases fit TRBD1. Germline V lookup: CDR1 SGHVS, CDR2 FNYEAQ. The CDR3 loop spans 16 amino acids. V lost 2 bases and J lost 3; bases outside the gene matches: 10. The CDR3 reads CASSLTSRTGVYEQYF. The CDR3 DNA follows: TGTGCCAGCAGCTTAACCTCCCGGACAGGAGTCTACGAGCAGTACTTC.

The chain joins TRBV2 to TRBJ2-2; tentatively, D is TRBD1 or TRBD2 (6 bases each). CDR3 length: 16 amino acids. Trimming stripped 3 bases from V and 0 bases from J, with 11 bases between. CDR1 and CDR2 (germline): SNHLY, FYNNEI. In DNA, the CDR3 is TGTGCCAGCAGTGATGTTAGGGGGGCGAACACCGGGGAGCTGTTTTTT. It translates to CASSDVRGANTGELFF.

This clonotype was counted only a few times. The chain carries TRBV14 and TRBJ1-5; D unresolved. The CDR3 covers 13 residues. V was trimmed by 1 base and J by 3 bases, leaving 4 bases between them. Germline CDR1 reads SGHDN; CDR2 reads FVKESK. CDR3 nucleotide sequence: TGTGCCAGCAGCCAAGGCCTCAATCAGCCCCAGCATTTT. This codes for CASSQGLNQPQHF.

This clonotype has a count of ten or more. The chain carries TRBV2 and TRBJ2-1, with TRBD2 matching over 7 bases. There are 13 residues in the CDR3. The V and J ends lost 9 bases and 9 bases, in that order; junction bases with no gene match: 11. Germline CDR1 SNHLY, CDR2 FYNNEI. The CDR3, as DNA: TGTGCCAGTCGCGGGAGTTTAGTCGGTGAGCAGTTCTTC. Amino acid sequence: CASRGSLVGEQFF.

This clonotype was detected many times. J is TRBJ2-1 and V is TRBV7-2; D might be TRBD1 (5 bases). Germline loops: CDR1 SGHTA, CDR2 FQGNSA. Trimming pared 0 bases from V and 6 bases from J, leaving 9 bases between. The CDR3 is 14 amino acids. CDR3 protein: CASSLADMGNEQFF. The CDR3 DNA reads TGTGCCAGCAGCTTAGCGGACATGGGCAATGAGCAGTTCTTC.

This clonotype occurred many times. The chain has TRBV5-4 and TRBJ2-2; the D is unclear. CDR3 length equals 14 residues. The germline V gene encodes CDR1 SGHNT and CDR2 YYREEE (reference sequence). Trimming removed 4 bases from V and 4 bases from J, with 11 bases in between. The CDR3 DNA reads TGTGCCAGCAGCCCCCAAATTGTCACCGGGGAGCTGTTTTTT. Its protein product is CASSPQIVTGELFF.

This clonotype was recorded at least ten times. V gene TRBV5-8 combines with J gene TRBJ1-1; D might be TRBD1 (5 bases). Trimming stripped 3 bases from V and 3 bases from J, with 18 bases between. Germline CDR1 reads SGHTS; CDR2 reads YDEGEE. The CDR3 covers 16 residues. The CDR3 protein is CASSYGGVKIYTEAFF. The CDR3 nucleotides read TGTGCCAGCAGCTACGGGGGGGTGAAAATCTACACTGAAGCTTTCTTT.